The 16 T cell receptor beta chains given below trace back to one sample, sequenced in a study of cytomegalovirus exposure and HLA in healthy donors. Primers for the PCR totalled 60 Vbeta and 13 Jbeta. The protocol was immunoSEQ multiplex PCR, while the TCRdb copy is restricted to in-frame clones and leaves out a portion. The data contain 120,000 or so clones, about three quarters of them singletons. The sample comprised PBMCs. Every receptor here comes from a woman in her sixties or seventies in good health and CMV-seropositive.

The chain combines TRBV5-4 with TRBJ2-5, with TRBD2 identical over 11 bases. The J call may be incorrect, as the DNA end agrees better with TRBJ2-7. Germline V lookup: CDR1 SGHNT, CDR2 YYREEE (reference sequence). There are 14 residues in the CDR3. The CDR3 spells CASSRSGRGYEQYF. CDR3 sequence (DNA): TGTGCCAGCAGCCGTAGCGGGAGGGGCTACGAGCAGTACTTC.

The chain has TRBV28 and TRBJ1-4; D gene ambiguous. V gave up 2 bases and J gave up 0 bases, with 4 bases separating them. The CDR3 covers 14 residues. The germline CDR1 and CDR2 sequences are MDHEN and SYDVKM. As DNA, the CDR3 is TGTGCCAGCAGTTTAGACACAACTAATGAAAAACTGTTTTTT. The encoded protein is CASSLDTTNEKLFF.

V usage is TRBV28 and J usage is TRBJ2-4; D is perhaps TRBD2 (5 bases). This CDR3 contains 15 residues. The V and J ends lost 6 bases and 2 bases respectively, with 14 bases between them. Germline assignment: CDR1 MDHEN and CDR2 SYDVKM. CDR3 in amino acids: CASSRLDGTKNIQYF. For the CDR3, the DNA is TGTGCCAGCAGCCGACTGGACGGGACCAAAAACATTCAGTACTTC.

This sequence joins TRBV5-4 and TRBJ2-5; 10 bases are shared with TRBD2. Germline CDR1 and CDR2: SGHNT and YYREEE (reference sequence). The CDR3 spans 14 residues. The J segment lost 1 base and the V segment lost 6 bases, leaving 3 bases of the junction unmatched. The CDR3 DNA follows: TGTGCCAGCACACTAGCGGGGACCCAAGAGACCCAGTACTTC. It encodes CASTLAGTQETQYF.

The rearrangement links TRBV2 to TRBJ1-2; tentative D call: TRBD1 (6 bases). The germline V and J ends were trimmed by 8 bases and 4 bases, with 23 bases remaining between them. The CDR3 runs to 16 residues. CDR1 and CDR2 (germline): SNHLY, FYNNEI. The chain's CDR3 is CASGPTRGGVGYGYTF. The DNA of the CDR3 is TGTGCCAGCGGACCAACTAGGGGGGGCGTGGGCTATGGCTACACCTTC.

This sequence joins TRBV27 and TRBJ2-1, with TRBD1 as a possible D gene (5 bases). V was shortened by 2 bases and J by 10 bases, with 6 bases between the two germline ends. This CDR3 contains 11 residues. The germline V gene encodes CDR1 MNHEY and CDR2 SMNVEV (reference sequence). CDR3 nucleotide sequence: TGTGCCAGCAGTTTAGGGGCGGAGCAGTTCTTC. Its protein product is CASSLGAEQFF.

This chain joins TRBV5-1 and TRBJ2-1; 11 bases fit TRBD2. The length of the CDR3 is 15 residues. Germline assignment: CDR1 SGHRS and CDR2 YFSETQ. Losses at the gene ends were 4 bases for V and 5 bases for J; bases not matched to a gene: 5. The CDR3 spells CASSPGLAGNNEQFF. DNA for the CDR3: TGCGCCAGCAGCCCAGGACTAGCGGGTAACAATGAGCAGTTCTTC.

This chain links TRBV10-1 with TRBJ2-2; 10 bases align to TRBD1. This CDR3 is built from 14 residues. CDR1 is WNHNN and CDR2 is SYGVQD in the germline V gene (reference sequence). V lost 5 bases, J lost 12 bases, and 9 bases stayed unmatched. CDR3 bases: TGCGCCAGCAGTCGTGGACAGGGGGGCTCCCAGCTGTTTTTT. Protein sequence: CASSRGQGGSQLFF.

DNA of the CDR3: TGTGCCAGCAGCACTAGACTAGTTCTGTCCGAGCAGTTCTTC. Its protein is CASSTRLVLSEQFF. This chain links TRBV11-2 with TRBJ2-1, with TRBD2 as a possible D gene (6 bases). The germline V gene has CDR1 SGHAT and CDR2 FQNNGV. V was pared by 5 bases and J by 10 bases, with 18 bases between. This CDR3 comprises 14 residues.

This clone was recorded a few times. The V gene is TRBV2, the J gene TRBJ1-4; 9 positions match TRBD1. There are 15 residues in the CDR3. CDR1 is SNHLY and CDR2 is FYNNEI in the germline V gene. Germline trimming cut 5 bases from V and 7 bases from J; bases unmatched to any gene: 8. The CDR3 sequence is CASSLNRGQGEKLFF. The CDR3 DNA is TGTGCCAGCAGTCTAAACAGGGGGCAGGGTGAAAAACTGTTTTTT.

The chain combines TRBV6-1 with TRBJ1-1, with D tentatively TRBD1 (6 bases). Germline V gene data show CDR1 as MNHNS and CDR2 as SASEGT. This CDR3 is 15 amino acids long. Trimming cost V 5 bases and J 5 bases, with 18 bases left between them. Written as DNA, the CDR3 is TGTGCCAGCAGTCCCATAATAGGGGGATTTACTGAAGCTTTCTTT. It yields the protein CASSPIIGGFTEAFF.

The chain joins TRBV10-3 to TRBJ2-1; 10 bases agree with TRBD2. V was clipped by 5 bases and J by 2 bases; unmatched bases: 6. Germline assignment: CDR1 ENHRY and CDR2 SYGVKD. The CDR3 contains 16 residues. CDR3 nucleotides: TGTGCCATCAGTTCCGCTAGCGGGAGCACCTACAATGAGCAGTTCTTC. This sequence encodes CAISSASGSTYNEQFF.

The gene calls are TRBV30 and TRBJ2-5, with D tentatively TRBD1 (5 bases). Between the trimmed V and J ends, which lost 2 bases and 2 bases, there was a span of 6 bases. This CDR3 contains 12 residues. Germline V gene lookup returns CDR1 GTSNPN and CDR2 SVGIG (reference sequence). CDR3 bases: TGTGCCTGGAGTAGGGGTCAAGAGACCCAGTACTTC. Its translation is CAWSRGQETQYF. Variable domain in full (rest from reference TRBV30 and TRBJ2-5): SQTIHQWPATLVQPVGSPLSLECTVEGTSNPNLYWYRQAAGRGLQLLFYSVGIGQISSEVPQNLSASRPQDRQFILSSKKLLLSDSGFYLCAWSRGQETQYFGPGTRLLVL.

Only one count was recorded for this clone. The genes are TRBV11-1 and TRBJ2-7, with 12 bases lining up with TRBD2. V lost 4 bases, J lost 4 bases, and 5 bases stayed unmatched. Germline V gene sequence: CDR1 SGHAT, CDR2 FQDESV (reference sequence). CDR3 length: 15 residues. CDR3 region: CASSWTSGTFYEQYF. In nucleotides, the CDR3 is TGTGCCAGCAGCTGGACTAGCGGGACCTTTTACGAGCAGTACTTC.

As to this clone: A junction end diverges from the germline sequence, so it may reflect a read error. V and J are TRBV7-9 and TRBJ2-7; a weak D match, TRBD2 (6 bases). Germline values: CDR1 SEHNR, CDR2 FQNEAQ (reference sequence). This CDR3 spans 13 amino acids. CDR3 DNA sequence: TGTTCCAGCAGCGGGCCGAGCTCCTACGAGCAGTACTTC. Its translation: CSSSGPSSYEQYF.

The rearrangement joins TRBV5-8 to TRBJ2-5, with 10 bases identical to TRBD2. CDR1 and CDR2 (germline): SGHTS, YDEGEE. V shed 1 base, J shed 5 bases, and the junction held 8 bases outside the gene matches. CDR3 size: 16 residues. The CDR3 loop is CASSLWSSGSEETQYF. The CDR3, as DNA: TGTGCCAGCAGCTTGTGGTCTAGCGGGAGTGAGGAGACCCAGTACTTC.